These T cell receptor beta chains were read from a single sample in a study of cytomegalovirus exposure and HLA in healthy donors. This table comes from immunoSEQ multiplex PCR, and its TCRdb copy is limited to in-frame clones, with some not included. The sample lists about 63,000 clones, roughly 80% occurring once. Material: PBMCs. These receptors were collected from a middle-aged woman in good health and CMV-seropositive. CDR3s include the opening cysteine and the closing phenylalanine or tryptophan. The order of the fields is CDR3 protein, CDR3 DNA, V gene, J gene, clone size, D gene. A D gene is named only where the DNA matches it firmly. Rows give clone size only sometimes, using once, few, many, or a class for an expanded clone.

CDR3: CASSQDVRGSEQYF
DNA: TGTGCCAGCAGCCAAGATGTCAGGGGAAGCGAGCAGTACTTC
V: TRBV4-2
J: TRBJ2-7
size: NA
D: NA

CDR3: CASSGDLESYEQYF
DNA: TGTGCCAGCAGTGGAGACCTAGAGTCCTACGAGCAGTACTTC
V: TRBV6-1
J: TRBJ2-7
size: NA
D: NA

CDR3: CARSLGATTEAFF
DNA: TGTGCCAGAAGCTTGGGGGCGACGACTGAAGCTTTCTTT
V: TRBV5-3
J: TRBJ1-1
size: NA
D: NA

CDR3: CSGHRSSEAFF
DNA: TGCAGCGGCCACAGGAGTTCTGAAGCTTTCTTT
V: TRBV29-1
J: TRBJ1-1
size: NA
D: NA

CDR3: CASSQVNRDTHEQYF
DNA: TGCGCCAGCAGCCAAGTAAACAGGGATACCCACGAGCAGTACTTC
V: TRBV4-1
J: TRBJ2-7
size: NA
D: NA

CDR3: CASSLVAGNNEQFF
DNA: TGTGCCAGCAGCTTGGTGGCAGGTAACAATGAGCAGTTCTTC
V: TRBV5-4
J: TRBJ2-1
size: NA
D: NA

CDR3: CASSRTDSLTNEQLF
DNA: TGTGCCAGCAGCCGAACCGACTCGTTGACCAATGAGCAGCTCTTC
V: TRBV5-6
J: TRBJ2-1
size: NA
D: NA

CDR3: CASSATGNYGYTF
DNA: TGTGCCAGCAGCGCAACAGGGAACTATGGCTACACCTTC
V: TRBV9
J: TRBJ1-2
size: NA
D: NA

CDR3: CASSLSGQGSYGYTF
DNA: TGTGCCAGCAGCTTATCGGGACAGGGGAGTTATGGCTACACCTTC
V: TRBV7-3
J: TRBJ1-2
size: NA
D: TRBD1

CDR3: CASSLDGGESSYEQYF
DNA: TGTGCCAGCAGCTTGGACGGAGGAGAAAGCTCCTACGAGCAGTACTTC
V: TRBV5-4
J: TRBJ2-7
size: NA
D: NA

CDR3: CASSEQPNTEAFF
DNA: TGTGCCAGCAGTGAACAGCCGAACACTGAAGCTTTCTTT
V: TRBV6-5
J: TRBJ1-1
size: NA
D: NA

CDR3: CASSLDSQPQHF
DNA: TGTGCCAGCAGCTTAGACAGTCAGCCCCAGCATTTT
V: TRBV5-4
J: TRBJ1-5
size: NA
D: NA

CDR3: CASSPVRCEQYF
DNA: TGTGCCAGCAGTCCTGTGAGGTGCGAGCAGTACTTC
V: TRBV6-4
J: TRBJ2-7
size: NA
D: NA

CDR3: CASSQTLAGGADTQYF
DNA: TGCGCCAGCAGCCAGACCTTAGCGGGGGGGGCAGATACGCAGTATTTT
V: TRBV4-1
J: TRBJ2-3
size: NA
D: TRBD2

CDR3: CASKLGLSTDTQYF
DNA: TGCGCCAGCAAGTTAGGACTGAGCACAGATACGCAGTATTTT
V: TRBV10-2
J: TRBJ2-3
size: NA
D: NA

CDR3: CASSQNRDYEQYF
DNA: TGCGCCAGCAGCCAAAACCGGGACTACGAGCAGTACTTC
V: TRBV4-3
J: TRBJ2-7
size: NA
D: NA

CDR3: CASSLERTGEDTEAFF
DNA: TGTGCCAGCAGCTTAGAGAGGACAGGGGAGGACACTGAAGCTTTCTTT
V: TRBV7-9
J: TRBJ1-1
size: once
D: TRBD1

CDR3: CASSSGTLLLGQYF
DNA: TGTGCCAGCAGCTCCGGGACACTCCTCCTCGGGCAGTACTTC
V: TRBV7-2
J: TRBJ2-7
size: NA
D: NA

CDR3: CARRPPGTGGPLLMTGYTF
DNA: TGTGCCAGAAGGCCGCCCGGGACAGGGGGCCCCCTATTGATGACGGGCTACACCTTC
V: TRBV5-3
J: TRBJ1-2
size: NA
D: TRBD1

CDR3: CASSVETGRTEAFF
DNA: TGTGCCAGCAGTGTCGAGACAGGACGGACTGAAGCTTTCTTT
V: TRBV6-1
J: TRBJ1-1
size: few
D: NA

CDR3: CAGNGGFTDTQYF
DNA: TGTGCCGGCAACGGGGGATTCACAGATACGCAGTATTTT
V: TRBV18
J: TRBJ2-3
size: NA
D: NA

CDR3: CAWMGTGRVEKLFF
DNA: TGTGCCTGGATGGGGACAGGTCGAGTTGAAAAACTGTTTTTT
V: TRBV30
J: TRBJ1-4
size: NA
D: TRBD1

CDR3: CSVSISTSGGAEQFF
DNA: TGCAGCGTTTCGATCTCGACTAGCGGGGGGGCAGAGCAGTTCTTC
V: TRBV29-1
J: TRBJ2-1
size: few
D: TRBD2

CDR3: CASSSPRTFWREQYF
DNA: TGTGCCAGCAGCTCCCCCCGGACGTTCTGGAGGGAGCAGTACTTC
V: TRBV5-6
J: TRBJ2-7
size: NA
D: NA

CDR3: CASSRGGQTTHTQYF
DNA: TGTGCCAGCTCCCGGGGGGGACAGACGACCCATACGCAGTATTTT
V: TRBV28
J: TRBJ2-3
size: NA
D: NA

CDR3: CASSEQGRGWTGELFF
DNA: TGTGCCAGCAGTGAACAGGGAAGGGGATGGACCGGGGAGCTGTTTTTT
V: TRBV7-3
J: TRBJ2-2
size: NA
D: NA

CDR3: CASSDSAVSSHEQYF
DNA: TGTGCCAGCAGTGATTCAGCTGTCTCTAGCCACGAGCAGTACTTC
V: TRBV25-1
J: TRBJ2-7
size: NA
D: NA

CDR3: CASSLDAETQYF
DNA: TGTGCCAGCAGCCTGGACGCGGAGACCCAGTACTTC
V: TRBV5-4
J: TRBJ2-5
size: NA
D: NA

CDR3: CAWRLSAGEAFF
DNA: TGTGCCTGGAGGTTATCGGCAGGTGAAGCTTTCTTT
V: TRBV30
J: TRBJ1-1
size: once
D: NA

CDR3: CATSRGGQGKGEQYF
DNA: TGTGCCACCAGCAGAGGGGGGCAGGGTAAAGGCGAGCAGTACTTC
V: TRBV15
J: TRBJ2-7
size: NA
D: NA

CDR3: CASSAASYEQYF
DNA: TGTGCCAGTAGTGCGGCCTCCTACGAGCAGTACTTC
V: TRBV19
J: TRBJ2-7
size: NA
D: NA

CDR3: CASSLDRGVYGYTF
DNA: TGCGCCAGCAGCTTGGACAGGGGAGTCTATGGCTACACCTTC
V: TRBV5-1
J: TRBJ1-2
size: few
D: TRBD1

CDR3: CASSGSFTGATTDTQYF
DNA: TGTGCCAGCAGCGGTAGTTTTACAGGGGCGACCACAGATACGCAGTATTTT
V: TRBV9
J: TRBJ2-3
size: NA
D: TRBD1

CDR3: CSVHRAHEQYF
DNA: TGCAGTGTCCACAGGGCCCACGAGCAGTACTTC
V: TRBV20-1
J: TRBJ2-7
size: once
D: NA

CDR3: CASSSGWGLAGGPHEQYF
DNA: TGTGCCAGCAGCTCAGGATGGGGACTAGCGGGGGGGCCCCACGAGCAGTACTTC
V: TRBV5-6
J: TRBJ2-7
size: NA
D: TRBD2

CDR3: CASSALASHTEQYF
DNA: TGTGCCAGCAGTGCCCTGGCTAGTCATACCGAGCAGTACTTC
V: TRBV2
J: TRBJ2-7
size: NA
D: NA

CDR3: CASSAGHGVWGYTF
DNA: TGTGCCAGCAGCGCCGGACACGGTGTTTGGGGCTACACCTTC
V: TRBV13
J: TRBJ1-2
size: NA
D: NA

CDR3: CAGGGSGGHYEQYF
DNA: TGTGCCGGGGGGGGTAGCGGGGGGCACTACGAGCAGTACTTC
V: TRBV6-1
J: TRBJ2-7
size: NA
D: TRBD2

CDR3: CASSPLGYTQYF
DNA: TGTGCCAGCAGTCCCCTCGGGTATACGCAGTATTTT
V: TRBV28
J: TRBJ2-3
size: NA
D: NA

CDR3: CSVQPGTGGTEAFF
DNA: TGCAGCGTGCAACCCGGGACAGGGGGCACTGAAGCTTTCTTT
V: TRBV29-1
J: TRBJ1-1
size: NA
D: TRBD1